The rows below give T cell receptor beta chains drawn from one sample of a study of T-cell memory formation after mild COVID-19. From the 5' RACE reads, TCRdb called clonotypes with MiXCR, one entry per CDR3 protein. The sample yields 55,000 to 70,000 distinct CDR3 sequences, around a quarter seen once. Sequencing was performed on PBMCs or a T cell subset sorted from them (not recorded which). The origin of the receptors is a man in his late teens or twenties who had mild COVID-19 (a few samples of this study predate the infection). Cell type and time point are not known. CDR3s include the opening cysteine and the closing phenylalanine or tryptophan. The D gene is left open where the match is weak. The size of a clone is reported for some rows only, either as once, few or many, or as a class for expanded clones.

>TRBV3-2|.|.|17|TRBJ1-2
CASSQVSQQRRNYGYTF
TGTGCCAGCAGCCAAGTGTCCCAGCAGAGGAGGAACTATGGCTACACCTTC
>TRBV7-9|.|medium-sized|17|TRBJ1-5
CASSSYEGGYSNQPQHF
TGTGCCAGCAGCAGTTACGAAGGGGGATATAGCAATCAGCCCCAGCATTTT
>TRBV4-1|.|.|15|TRBJ2-7
CASSQEGALAYEQYF
TGCGCCAGCAGCCAAGAGGGGGCCTTAGCCTACGAGCAGTACTTC
>TRBV9|.|few|13|TRBJ1-1
CASSVERYTEAFF
TGTGCCAGCAGCGTAGAGCGGTACACTGAAGCTTTCTTT
>TRBV6-2/TRBV6-3|.|many|18|TRBJ1-2
CASSSFPRLAEANYGYTF
TGTGCCAGCAGTTCCTTCCCAAGGTTAGCGGAGGCTAACTATGGCTACACCTTC
>TRBV9|.|.|14|TRBJ1-6
CASNHGSNNSPLHF
TGTGCCAGCAACCACGGGAGCAATAATTCACCCCTCCACTTT
>TRBV5-5|TRBD1|.|15|TRBJ1-1
CASSLGPGQGLEAFF
TGTGCCAGCAGCTTGGGGCCGGGACAGGGCCTCGAAGCTTTCTTT
>TRBV4-2|.|medium-sized|16|TRBJ2-3
CASSQEGGGLPDTQYF
TGTGCCAGCAGCCAAGAGGGCGGGGGCCTTCCAGATACGCAGTATTTT
>TRBV7-6|.|few|13|TRBJ2-1
CASSPGPHSEQFF
TGTGCCAGCAGCCCGGGGCCACATTCTGAGCAGTTCTTC
>TRBV27|.|.|15|TRBJ2-1
CASRDVGGSYNEQFF
TGTGCCAGCAGAGACGTGGGGGGCTCCTACAATGAGCAGTTCTTC
>TRBV20-1|.|.|14|TRBJ1-2
CSARGQTVNYGYTF
TGCAGTGCTAGGGGTCAGACTGTCAACTATGGCTACACCTTC
>TRBV7-6|.|.|14|TRBJ2-2
CASRPLVIAGELLF
TGTGCCAGCAGGCCCCTAGTGATCGCCGGGGAGCTGCTTTTT
>TRBV6-5|.|.|15|TRBJ2-4
CASSPSGATGNIQYF
TGTGCCAGCAGCCCCTCTGGGGCCACGGGAAACATTCAGTACTTC
>TRBV11-2|TRBD2|many|17|TRBJ2-3
CASSLTSGGPPTDTQYF
TGTGCCAGCAGCTTAACGAGCGGGGGGCCACCCACAGATACGCAGTATTTT
>TRBV4-1|.|.|14|TRBJ1-1
CASSQDTGGTEAFF
TGCGCCAGCAGCCAAGACACGGGGGGGACTGAAGCTTTCTTT
>TRBV20-1|.|.|16|TRBJ2-1
CSARDRLAVIYNEQFF
TGCAGTGCTAGAGATCGTCTGGCAGTAATATACAATGAGCAGTTCTTC
>TRBV5-1|.|.|16|TRBJ2-3
CASSLLPALSTDTQYF
TGCGCCAGCAGCTTGTTGCCAGCGCTTAGCACAGATACGCAGTATTTT
>TRBV4-3|.|.|16|TRBJ1-1
CASSQDIASDSTEAFF
TGCGCCAGCAGCCAAGATATTGCTTCGGACAGCACTGAAGCTTTCTTT
>TRBV6-2/TRBV6-3|.|.|12|TRBJ2-5
CASSYGQETQYF
TGTGCCAGCAGTTACGGCCAAGAGACCCAGTACTTC
>TRBV29-1|.|once|16|TRBJ2-1
CSVEPPGSRLYNEQFF
TGCAGCGTTGAACCCCCTGGTAGCAGGCTCTACAATGAGCAGTTCTTC
>TRBV6-6|.|.|15|TRBJ2-2
CASSYFAEDTGELFF
TGTGCCAGCAGTTACTTCGCAGAGGACACCGGGGAGCTGTTTTTT
>TRBV4-1|.|.|13|TRBJ2-7
CASSRSGTYEQYF
TGCGCCAGCAGCCGGTCAGGGACCTACGAGCAGTACTTC
>TRBV4-2|TRBD2|few|16|TRBJ2-3
CASSQETSGVIDTQYF
TGTGCCAGCAGCCAGGAGACTAGCGGGGTGATAGATACGCAGTATTTT
>TRBV5-6|.|many|14|TRBJ2-5
CASSFSAGRETQYF
TGTGCCAGCAGCTTTTCTGCAGGGAGAGAGACCCAGTACTTC
>TRBV7-9|TRBD1|once|15|TRBJ2-1
CASSSDRGLPAEQFF
TGTGCCAGCAGCTCTGACAGGGGGCTACCGGCGGAGCAGTTCTTC
>TRBV6-2/TRBV6-3|.|few|15|TRBJ2-3
CASSRSQRSTDTQYF
TGTGCCAGCAGCCGTTCGCAAAGGAGCACAGATACGCAGTATTTT
>TRBV4-1|.|.|16|TRBJ1-1
CASSLHRDGGNTEAFF
TGCGCCAGCAGCCTCCACCGGGACGGAGGGAACACTGAAGCTTTCTTT
>TRBV24-1|TRBD2|.|17|TRBJ2-3
CATSAPPRGGGLDTQYF
TGTGCCACCAGTGCCCCTCCCCGCGGGGGGGGTCTGGATACGCAGTATTTT
>TRBV6-2/TRBV6-3|.|.|15|TRBJ1-5
CASRHGWGNNQPQHF
TGTGCCAGCAGACACGGGTGGGGCAACAATCAGCCCCAGCATTTT
>TRBV3-1|.|.|14|TRBJ2-5
CASSPSGTEETQYF
TGTGCCAGCAGCCCGTCCGGGACGGAGGAGACCCAGTACTTC
>TRBV12-3/TRBV12-4|.|.|14|TRBJ2-2
CASSWGLDPGELFF
TGTGCCAGCAGCTGGGGCCTCGACCCCGGGGAGCTGTTTTTT
>TRBV18|.|.|18|TRBJ1-1
CASSPWGKGTRENTEAFF
TGTGCCAGCTCACCATGGGGAAAGGGAACAAGAGAGAACACTGAAGCTTTCTTT
>TRBV6-6|.|.|16|TRBJ1-4
CASSSREGETNEKLFF
TGTGCCAGCAGTTCACGGGAGGGGGAGACTAATGAAAAACTGTTTTTT
>TRBV12-3/TRBV12-4|.|few|13|TRBJ1-5
CASSKESNQPQHF
TGTGCCAGCTCGAAAGAGAGCAATCAGCCCCAGCATTTT
>TRBV12-5|TRBD1|.|14|TRBJ2-3
CASGTGERPDTQYF
TGTGCTAGTGGGACAGGGGAGCGCCCAGATACGCAGTATTTT
>TRBV7-9|.|.|13|TRBJ1-2
CASSFQGPYGYTF
TGTGCCAGCAGCTTCCAGGGACCCTATGGCTACACCTTC
>TRBV4-1|TRBD1|few|15|TRBJ2-3
CASSQVQGGTDTQYF
TGCGCCAGCAGCCAAGTGCAGGGGGGCACAGATACGCAGTATTTT
>TRBV14|.|.|12|TRBJ2-7
CASSLGNYEQYF
TGTGCCAGCAGCCTCGGAAACTACGAGCAGTACTTC